These 30 T cell receptor beta chains were all obtained from the same sample, sequenced in a study of post-analysis software for immune sequencing data (dated by TCRdb to 2014 to 2015). These receptors lack a known antigen. Receptors were amplified or captured by PCR. Data came from an Illumina HiSeq 2500. To reduce PCR and sequencing biases, unique molecular identifiers were built into the TCR beta cDNA libraries. The public sequencing data were trimmed at Q25 with fastp and processed into clonotypes with MiXCR by TCRdb, which kept only in-frame beta chains. Rows with one shared CDR3 protein collapse into an entry with the most common genes and DNA. In this sample the table shows hundreds of thousands of distinct CDR3 sequences, roughly 27% of which occur a single time. Of the sample, more than 0.45% falls within the top ten clones. Broader findings and caveats from the paper: A handful of TRBV segments, including TRBV5-6, TRBV5-1 and TRBV20-1, were significantly more frequent in patients than controls.

The material sequenced was blood. These receptor sequences come from a girl between 5 and 17 years old with multiple sclerosis.

This clonotype was seen just once. At one of its ends the junction is not consistent with the germline gene, which may arise from a read error. The rearrangement links TRBV6-2 or TRBV6-3 to TRBJ2-1; TRBD1 matches 7 bases. From germline, CDR1 is MNHEY and CDR2 SVGEGT. The CDR3 consists of 15 residues. The CDR3 nucleotides read TGTGCCAGCAGAAAACGAGGGGGCTCCTACGATGAGCAGTTCTTC. As protein: CASRKRGGSYDEQFF.

The chain couples TRBV12-3 or TRBV12-4 to TRBJ2-2; 10 bases match TRBD2. Unmatched junction bases numbered 3, after V lost 4 bases and J lost 1 base. There are 16 residues in the CDR3. The CDR3, as DNA: TGTGCCAGCAGTTACAGACTAGCGGGGAACACCGGGGAGCTGTTTTTT. As protein: CASSYRLAGNTGELFF.

This chain joins TRBV12-3 or TRBV12-4 and TRBJ1-2; D unclear. V was shortened by 6 bases and J by 2 bases, with 7 bases between the two germline ends. CDR3 length: 12 residues. The CDR3 is CASRSLNYGYTF. CDR3 coding DNA: TGTGCCAGCAGAAGCCTAAACTATGGCTACACCTTC.

This clonotype was seen once. V gene TRBV12-3 or TRBV12-4 combines with J gene TRBJ1-5; D may be TRBD1 (5 bases). The length of the CDR3 is 15 residues. V lost 6 bases, J lost 3 bases, and 15 bases lay in between. The CDR3: CASSPGGGLNQPQHF. The CDR3 DNA sequence: TGTGCCAGCAGCCCCGGGGGAGGGCTCAATCAGCCCCAGCATTTT.

This chain connects TRBV10-3 to TRBJ2-5; D is uncertain. Germline CDR1 and CDR2: ENHRY and SYGVKD. The CDR3 sequence is 16 residues long. Trimming shortened V by 0 bases and J by 2 bases, and 13 bases separated the two germline ends. This CDR3 reads CAISESYRVEQETQYF. The CDR3 DNA sequence: TGTGCCATCAGTGAGTCGTATCGGGTGGAGCAAGAGACCCAGTACTTC.

This clonotype has ten or more counts. V is TRBV29-1 and J is TRBJ2-7; TRBD1 might be the D (6 bases). The germline V gene has CDR1 SQVTM and CDR2 ANQGSEA. CDR3 length: 14 amino acids. V lost 3 bases and J lost 3, with 15 bases in between. Written as DNA, the CDR3 is TGCAGCGTTGATCTGGGGGCCCCTCACTACGAGCAGTACTTC. It specifies CSVDLGAPHYEQYF.

The V call is TRBV7-8, the J call TRBJ2-7, with TRBD2 as a possible D gene (6 bases). This CDR3 is 15 amino acids long. V lost 5 bases to trimming and J lost 5 bases, with 19 bases between them. The V gene's germline CDR1 is SGHVS and CDR2 FQNEAQ. The CDR3 protein is CASSPDLGGLNEQYF. The CDR3 DNA sequence: TGTGCCAGCAGCCCAGATCTCGGGGGACTCAACGAGCAGTACTTC.

The sample holds a few counts of this clonotype. The rearrangement uses TRBV6-2 or TRBV6-3 and TRBJ2-3; 7 bases are shared with TRBD1. CDR3 length: 15 residues. V lost 6 bases, J lost 8 bases, and 14 bases stayed unmatched. The germline V gene has CDR1 MNHEY and CDR2 SVGEGT. CDR3 amino acids: CASSQETTGTGTQYF. The CDR3, as DNA: TGTGCCAGCAGCCAGGAAACGACAGGGACGGGTACGCAGTATTTT.

In its sample, this clonotype was seen a few times. The gene calls are TRBV27 and TRBJ2-7, with unresolved D. The length of the CDR3 is 13 residues. The germline gives CDR1 MNHEY, CDR2 SMNVEV (reference sequence). Trimming removed 3 bases at V and 3 bases at J, with 9 bases between. The CDR3 DNA reads TGTGCCAGCAGTTTTGGCAGGTACTACGAGCAGTACTTC. Translation: CASSFGRYYEQYF.

This clonotype was counted a few times. The gene calls are TRBV2 and TRBJ2-7, with a tentative D call TRBD1 (8 bases). The V end was cut by 7 bases, the J end by 2 bases, with 12 bases between. In germline, CDR1 is SNHLY, CDR2 FYNNEI. The CDR3 sequence is 13 residues long. This CDR3 is CASKRDRTYEQYF. CDR3 DNA: TGTGCCAGCAAGCGGGACAGGACCTACGAGCAGTACTTC.

This clonotype was seen ten or more times. V and J are TRBV9 and TRBJ2-1; a possible D gene is TRBD2 (7 bases). Germline CDR1 reads SGDLS; CDR2 reads YYNGEE. The CDR3 loop spans 15 amino acids. The V end was cut by 6 bases, the J end by 2 bases, with 15 bases between. The DNA of the CDR3 is TGTGCCAGCAACCTAGGGGGGGCTGCCTACAATGAGCAGTTCTTC. It codes for CASNLGGAAYNEQFF.

The rearrangement uses TRBV7-8 and TRBJ2-1, with 14 nucleotides matching TRBD2. The CDR3 loop spans 16 amino acids. The ends lost 4 bases at V and 8 bases at J; junction bases unmatched: 7. In germline, CDR1 is SGHVS, CDR2 FQNEAQ. The CDR3 loop reads CASSSTRGLAGDEQFF. Here the CDR3 DNA reads TGTGCCAGCAGCTCAACCCGGGGACTAGCGGGGGATGAGCAGTTCTTC.

This sequence joins TRBV7-2 and TRBJ2-5; D gene unclear. The CDR3 covers 12 residues. Germline-derived CDR1 and CDR2 are SGHTA and FQGNSA. Trimming removed 5 bases at V and 13 bases at J, with 17 bases between. The CDR3 region has the DNA TGTGCCAGCAGCCCCCACCAGACGGAATGGTACTTC. Its protein product is CASSPHQTEWYF.

The chain carries TRBV7-2 and TRBJ2-7; 8 bases are shared with TRBD1. The CDR3 length is 15 residues. The J segment lost 6 bases and the V segment lost 5 bases, leaving 12 bases of the junction unmatched. CDR1 is SGHTA and CDR2 is FQGNSA in the germline V gene. The CDR3 sequence is CASSIQRDRTSEQYF. The CDR3 DNA is TGTGCCAGCAGCATTCAACGGGACAGGACCTCCGAGCAGTACTTC.

The J gene is TRBJ2-3, the V gene TRBV2; a possible D gene is TRBD2 (6 bases). Trimming cost V 7 bases and J 6 bases, with 17 bases left between them. The CDR3 contains 14 residues. Germline-derived CDR1 and CDR2 are SNHLY and FYNNEI. CDR3 amino acids: CASMDWGEHDTQYF. Written as DNA, the CDR3 is TGTGCCAGCATGGATTGGGGGGAGCACGATACGCAGTATTTT.

This clonotype appeared a single time. The CDR3 end shows no conserved phenylalanine or tryptophan, and so a read error is likely. The chain joins TRBV12-3 or TRBV12-4 to TRBJ2-3, with 9 bases matching TRBD2. There are 15 residues in the CDR3. J was trimmed by 6 bases and V by 4 bases; bases with no gene match: 8. The DNA for the CDR3 is TGTGCCAGCAGTTCCCTCGGGACTAGCAGCGATACGCAGTATTTG. It encodes CASSSLGTSSDTQYL.

V is TRBV7-2 and J is TRBJ2-7; 7 nucleotides match TRBD2. Germline assignment: CDR1 SGHTA and CDR2 FQGNSA. V trimming: 4 bases; J trimming: 0 bases; junction bases outside the gene matches: 6. The CDR3 runs 15 residues. The CDR3 DNA reads TGTGCCAGCAGCTACTTTGGCGGGAGCTCCTACGAGCAGTACTTC. It specifies CASSYFGGSSYEQYF.

The chain couples TRBV4-1 to TRBJ2-6; D remains ambiguous. The V gene's germline CDR1 is MGHRA and CDR2 YSYEKL. The V end was cut by 3 bases, the J end by 4 bases, with 10 bases between. The CDR3 covers 15 residues. The CDR3 loop reads CASSHNSGGANVLTF. The CDR3 DNA sequence: TGCGCCAGCAGCCACAACTCCGGAGGGGCCAACGTCCTGACTTTC.

The sample holds a few counts of this clonotype. The junction departs from the called germline gene at one end, perhaps through a read error. This rearrangement joins TRBV11-2 to TRBJ2-3; weak D call: TRBD1 (6 bases). Germline CDR1 reads SGHAT; CDR2 reads FQNNGV. CDR3 length: 16 amino acids. This CDR3 is CASSLDFGRGVDAQYF. DNA for the CDR3: TGTGCCAGCAGCTTAGATTTCGGCAGGGGAGTAGATGCGCAGTATTTT. The whole variable domain, filled in from reference TRBV11-2 and TRBJ2-3, reads EAGVAQSPRYKIIEKRQSVAFWCNPISGHATLYWYQQILGQGPKLLIQFQNNGVVDDSQLPKDRFSAERLKGVDSTLKIQPAKLEDSAVYLCASSLDFGRGVDAQYFGPGTRLTVL.

As concerns this clonotype: Being one base from a much bigger clone, this may be a read error. CDR3 in DNA: TGTGCCGGCAGTTACTCCCACAGCCCTAGCACAGATACGCAGTATTTT. Translation gives CAGSYSHSPSTDTQYF. The rearrangement links TRBV6-5 to TRBJ2-3; D uncertain. Germline CDR1 and CDR2: MNHEY and SVGAGI. There are 16 residues in the CDR3.

This clonotype was seen more than once but under ten times. In DNA, the CDR3 is TGCGCCAGCAGGGCTAAGACTAATGAAAAACTGTTTTTT. Residues: CASRAKTNEKLFF. This chain connects TRBV5-1 to TRBJ1-4, with no clear D. The CDR3 runs to 13 residues. Germline V gene data show CDR1 as SGHRS and CDR2 as YFSETQ. The V and J ends lost 5 bases and 2 bases respectively, with 7 bases between them.

The chain combines TRBV24-1 with TRBJ2-5, with 14 bases that match TRBD2. CDR1 and CDR2 (germline): KGHDR, SFDVKD. The CDR3 has 21 amino acids. Germline trimming cut 0 bases from V and 11 bases from J; bases unmatched to any gene: 22. The CDR3 protein is CATSDLQPGLAGVRRMDEQYF. The CDR3 bases are TGTGCCACCAGTGATTTGCAACCGGGACTAGCGGGAGTACGGCGAATGGATGAGCAGTACTTC.

This sequence joins TRBV7-8 and TRBJ2-7; D gene ambiguous. Germline V gene data show CDR1 as SGHVS and CDR2 as FQNEAQ. V was trimmed by 0 bases and J by 3 bases, leaving 9 bases between them. CDR3 length equals 14 residues. Here the CDR3 reads CASSLAMAVYEQYF. DNA for the CDR3: TGTGCCAGCAGCTTAGCGATGGCGGTCTACGAGCAGTACTTC. The variable domain in full, with the rest retrieved from reference TRBV7-8 and TRBJ2-7, is GAGVSQSPRYKVAKRGQDVALRCDPISGHVSLFWYQQALGQGPEFLTYFQNEAQLDKSGLPSDRFFAERPEGSVSTLKIQRTQQEDSAVYLCASSLAMAVYEQYFGPGTRLTVT.

This clonotype was counted between two and nine times. The chain joins TRBV5-1 to TRBJ2-1; D gene unclear. The CDR3 runs to 14 residues. Germline V gene sequence: CDR1 SGHRS, CDR2 YFSETQ. Trimming removed 0 bases from V and 7 bases from J, with 11 bases in between. CDR3 loop: CASSLAPQVNEQFF. The CDR3 DNA is TGCGCCAGCAGCTTGGCCCCCCAGGTTAATGAGCAGTTCTTC.

This clonotype has a count of ten or more. The CDR3, as DNA: TGTGCCAGCAGCTTCCTCGCGGGAGGATATTACAATGAGCAGTTCTTC. Translation: CASSFLAGGYYNEQFF. The V gene is TRBV7-2, the J gene TRBJ2-1; 8 positions match TRBD2. Trimming at V came to 3 bases and at J to 4 bases, leaving 8 bases not matched to a gene. Germline V gives CDR1 SGHTA, CDR2 FQGNSA. The length of the CDR3 is 16 residues.

This clonotype was seen only a few times. This chain joins TRBV6-5 and TRBJ2-3; D is unclear. There are 13 residues in the CDR3. Trimming took 0 bases from V and 8 from J, leaving 9 bases between them. Germline assignment: CDR1 MNHEY and CDR2 SVGAGI. CDR3 in amino acids: CASSYSTVGTQYF. CDR3 coding DNA: TGTGCCAGCAGTTACTCGACTGTCGGTACGCAGTATTTT.

The genes are TRBV9 and TRBJ2-1, with 8 bases matching TRBD2. With 0 bases clipped from V and 4 bases from J, the junction kept 6 bases outside the gene matches. This CDR3 is built from 16 residues. The germline gives CDR1 SGDLS, CDR2 YYNGEE. The CDR3 DNA sequence: TGTGCCAGCAGCGTAGCTTCAAGCGGGGGTTACAATGAGCAGTTCTTC. Translated, it gives CASSVASSGGYNEQFF.

This clonotype was observed a handful of times. This chain links TRBV12-3 or TRBV12-4 with TRBJ2-3; D is uncertain. This CDR3 has 17 amino acids. V lost 5 bases, J lost 1 base, and 19 bases lay in between. In DNA form, the CDR3 reads TGTGCCAGCAGTCACGCTGTCGTCAAGGCTCGCACAGATACGCAGTATTTT. Translating gives CASSHAVVKARTDTQYF.

The CDR3 coding sequence is TGTGCCAGCAAGGACAGGAAGGAGACCCAGTACTTC. It is translated as CASKDRKETQYF. This chain joins TRBV6-2 or TRBV6-3 and TRBJ2-5; 7 positions agree with TRBD1. This CDR3 has 12 residues. Germline values: CDR1 MNHEY, CDR2 SVGEGT. V lost 7 bases and J lost 5; bases outside the gene matches: 4.

The rearrangement links TRBV9 to TRBJ2-5, with D unresolved. The ends were cut back, 1 base at V and 4 bases at J, with 8 bases in the middle. The germline V gene has CDR1 SGDLS and CDR2 YYNGEE. The CDR3 sequence is 13 residues long. The CDR3 region has the DNA TGTGCCAGCAGCGTAATACATGGAGAGACCCAGTACTTC. Translated: CASSVIHGETQYF.